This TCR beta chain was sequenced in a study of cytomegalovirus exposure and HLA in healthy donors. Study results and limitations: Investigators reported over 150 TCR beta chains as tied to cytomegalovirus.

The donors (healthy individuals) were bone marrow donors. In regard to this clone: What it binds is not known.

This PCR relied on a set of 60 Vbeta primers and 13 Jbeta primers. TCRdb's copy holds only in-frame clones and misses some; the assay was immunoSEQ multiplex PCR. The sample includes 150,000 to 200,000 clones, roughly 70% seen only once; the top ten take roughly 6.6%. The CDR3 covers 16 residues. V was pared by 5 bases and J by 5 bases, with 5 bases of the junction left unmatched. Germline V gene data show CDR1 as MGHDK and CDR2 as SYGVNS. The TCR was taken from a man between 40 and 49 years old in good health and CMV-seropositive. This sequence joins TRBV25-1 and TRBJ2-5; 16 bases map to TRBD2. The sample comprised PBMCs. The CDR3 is CASSYPGLAGGETQYF. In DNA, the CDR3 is TGTGCCAGCAGTTACCCGGGACTAGCGGGGGGGGAGACCCAGTACTTC.